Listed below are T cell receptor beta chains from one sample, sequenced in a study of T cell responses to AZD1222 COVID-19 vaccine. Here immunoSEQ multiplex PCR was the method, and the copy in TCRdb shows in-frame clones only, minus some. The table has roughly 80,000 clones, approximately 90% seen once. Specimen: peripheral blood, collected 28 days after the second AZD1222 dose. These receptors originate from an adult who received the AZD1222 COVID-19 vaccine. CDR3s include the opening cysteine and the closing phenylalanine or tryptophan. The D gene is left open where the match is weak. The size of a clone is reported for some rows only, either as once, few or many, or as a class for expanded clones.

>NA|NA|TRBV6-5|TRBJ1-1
TGTGCCAGCAGTCGGCCAGGGGTAGAAGCTTTCTTT
CASSRPGVEAFF
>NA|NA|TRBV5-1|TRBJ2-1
TGCGCCAGCTACGCCGGGGGGCGGCAGGTCAATGAGCAGTTCTTC
CASYAGGRQVNEQFF
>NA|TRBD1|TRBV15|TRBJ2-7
TGTGCCACCAGCAGAGCAGGACAGGGTGCCTACGAGCAGTACTTC
CATSRAGQGAYEQYF
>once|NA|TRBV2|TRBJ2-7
TGTGCCAACAGAGGGGGGACGGGGAGTCTTCCTAACTACGAGCAGTACTTC
CANRGGTGSLPNYEQYF
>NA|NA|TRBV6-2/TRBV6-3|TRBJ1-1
TGTGCCAGCAGTTGGGCTGGGAGGGCCTTAAACACTGAAGCTTTCTTT
CASSWAGRALNTEAFF
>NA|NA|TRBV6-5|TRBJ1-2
TGTGCCAGCAGAAGCCAGACTGGTGGCTACACCTTC
CASRSQTGGYTF
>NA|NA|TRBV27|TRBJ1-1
TGTGCCAGCAGCCCAAGGGTAAACACTGAAGCTTTCTTT
CASSPRVNTEAFF
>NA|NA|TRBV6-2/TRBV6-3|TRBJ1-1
TGTGCCAGCAGCCCTCGAATGGGGCAACCTTTTGAAGCTTTCTTT
CASSPRMGQPFEAFF
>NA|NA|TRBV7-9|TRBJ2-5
TGTGCCAGCAGCTCCTGGGAGAGGGCAGAAGAGACCCAGTACTTC
CASSSWERAEETQYF
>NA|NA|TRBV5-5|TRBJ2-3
TGTGCCAGCAGCCGTCAGGGACGTGACACAGATACGCAGTATTTT
CASSRQGRDTDTQYF
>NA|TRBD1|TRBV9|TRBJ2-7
TGTGCCAGCAGCGGAGGATTCGGACAGGGTCACGAGCAGTACTTC
CASSGGFGQGHEQYF
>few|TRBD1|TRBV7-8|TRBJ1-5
TGTGCCAGCAGCAGGGACAGGGGAAGCAATCAGCCCCAGCATTTT
CASSRDRGSNQPQHF
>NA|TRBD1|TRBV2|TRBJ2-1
TGTGCCAGCACCTTAGGTTGGGACAGGAGAGGGCAGGCCTACAATGAGCAGTTCTTC
CASTLGWDRRGQAYNEQFF
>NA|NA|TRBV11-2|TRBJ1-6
TGTGCTGGGGGGGAAACCTATAATTCACCCCTCCACTTT
CAGGETYNSPLHF
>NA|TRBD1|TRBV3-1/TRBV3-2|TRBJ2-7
TGTGCCAGCAGCCAAGCAGGGACAGGGAGCTCCTACGAGCAGTACTTC
CASSQAGTGSSYEQYF
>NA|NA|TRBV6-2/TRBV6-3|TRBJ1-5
TGTGCCAGCAGTTACGATCCAGACAGGCTTACCCGCAATCAGCCCCAGCATTTT
CASSYDPDRLTRNQPQHF
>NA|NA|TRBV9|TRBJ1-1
TGTGCCAGCAGCAGACCCAGGGGACCGAACACTGAAGCTTTCTTT
CASSRPRGPNTEAFF
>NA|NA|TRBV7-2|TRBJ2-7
TGTGCCAGCAGCACCGGGACCCCTGCCTACGAGCAGTACTTC
CASSTGTPAYEQYF
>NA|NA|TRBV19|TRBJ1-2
TGTGCCAGTAGTAACCTCCGGGAGGGCGACGGCTACACCTTC
CASSNLREGDGYTF
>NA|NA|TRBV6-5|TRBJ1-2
TGTGCCAGCAGTTCACAGGGCGTCGGGGATGGCTACACCTTC
CASSSQGVGDGYTF
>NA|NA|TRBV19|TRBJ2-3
TGTGCCAGTAGGGGGGGAGATACGCAGTATTTT
CASRGGDTQYF
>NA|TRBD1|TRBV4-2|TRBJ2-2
TGTGCCAGCAGCCAAGATGGCGCTGCGGACAGGGTAGGAGGGGAGCTGTTTTTT
CASSQDGAADRVGGELFF
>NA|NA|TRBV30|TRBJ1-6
TGTGCCTGGAGGAAACAGAGTGATTCACCCCTCCACTTT
CAWRKQSDSPLHF
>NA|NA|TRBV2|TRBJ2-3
TGTGCCAGCAGTGATACCGGGACGGGTACAGATACGCAGTATTTT
CASSDTGTGTDTQYF
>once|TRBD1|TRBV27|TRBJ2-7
TGTGCCAGCAGTCCGAGCAGGGGGCCTTCCTCCTACGAGCAGTACTTC
CASSPSRGPSSYEQYF
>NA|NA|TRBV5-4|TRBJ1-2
TGTGCCAGCAGCTGGGGCAGAGAACCCTATGGCTACACCTTC
CASSWGREPYGYTF
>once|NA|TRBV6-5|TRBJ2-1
TGTGCCAGCAGGACTCTCAGGGAGAGCGATGAGCAGTTCTTC
CASRTLRESDEQFF
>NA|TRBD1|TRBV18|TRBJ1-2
TGTGCCAGCTCCCCACAGGGACAGAATGATGGCTACACCTTC
CASSPQGQNDGYTF
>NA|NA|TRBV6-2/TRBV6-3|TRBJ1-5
TGTGCCAGCAGTTCATCCGGGGCCGCGCCCCAGCATTTT
CASSSSGAAPQHF
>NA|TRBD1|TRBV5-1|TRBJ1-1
TGCGCCAGCAGCCTACAGGGGTTTTCGACTGAAGCTTTCTTT
CASSLQGFSTEAFF
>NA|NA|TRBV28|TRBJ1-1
TGTGCCAGCAGGGCTGGTGGGGGTTCAGGGACTGAAGCTTTCTTT
CASRAGGGSGTEAFF
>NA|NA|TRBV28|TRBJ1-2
TGTGCCAGCAGTTTATTTAGGGAGGCGGGCTACACCTTC
CASSLFREAGYTF
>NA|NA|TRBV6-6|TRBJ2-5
TGTGCCAGCAGTTACTCGTCCCAGCAAGAGACCCAGTACTTC
CASSYSSQQETQYF
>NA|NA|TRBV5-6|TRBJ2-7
TGTGCCAGCAGCGCCTCTACCTACGAGCAGTACTTC
CASSASTYEQYF
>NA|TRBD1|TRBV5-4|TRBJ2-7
TGTGCCAGCAGCTTGGACGGACAGGCGTTCTACGAGCAGTACTTC
CASSLDGQAFYEQYF
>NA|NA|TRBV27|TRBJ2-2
TGTGCCAGCAGTGTCCAGGGTCCCCCCAACACCGGGGAGCTGTTTTTT
CASSVQGPPNTGELFF
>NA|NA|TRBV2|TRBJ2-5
TGTGCCAGCACGAGGCGAGAGACCCAGTACTTC
CASTRRETQYF
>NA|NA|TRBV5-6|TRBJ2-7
TGTGCCAGCAGCTTGCGTCGGGGGGCTTCGTCCACCTACGAGCAGTACTTC
CASSLRRGASSTYEQYF
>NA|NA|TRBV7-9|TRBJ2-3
TGTGCCAGCAGCCCAGGGTTTGGGGATACGCAGTATTTT
CASSPGFGDTQYF
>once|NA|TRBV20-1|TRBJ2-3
TGCAGTGCTAGCTCCGGGGATCCGCAGTATTTT
CSASSGDPQYF
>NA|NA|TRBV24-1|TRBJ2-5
TGTGCCACCAGTGACCAACACGGAGAGACCCAGTACTTC
CATSDQHGETQYF
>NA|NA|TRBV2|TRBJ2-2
TGTGCCACCAACTTTTTTCCCGGGGAGCTGTTTTTT
CATNFFPGELFF
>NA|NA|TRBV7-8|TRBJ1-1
TGTGCCAGCAGCCCCTATAAGAACACTGAAGCTTTCTTT
CASSPYKNTEAFF
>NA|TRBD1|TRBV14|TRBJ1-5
TGTGCCAGCAGCCTAGGGGGCCAGCCCCAGCATTTT
CASSLGGQPQHF
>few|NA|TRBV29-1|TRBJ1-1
TGCAGCTCGTCGGCAGGGAGATCGGCTTTCTTT
CSSSAGRSAFF
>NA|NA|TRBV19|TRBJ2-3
TGTGCCAGTAGTATTCGACTAACGGACACAGATACGCAGTATTTT
CASSIRLTDTDTQYF
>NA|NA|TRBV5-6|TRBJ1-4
TGTGCCAGCAGCCCGGGCCGAAGGGGGGATGAAAAACTGTTTTTT
CASSPGRRGDEKLFF
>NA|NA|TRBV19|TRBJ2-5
TGTGCCAGTAGTGTCTGGGACGGCCAAGAGACCCAGTACTTC
CASSVWDGQETQYF